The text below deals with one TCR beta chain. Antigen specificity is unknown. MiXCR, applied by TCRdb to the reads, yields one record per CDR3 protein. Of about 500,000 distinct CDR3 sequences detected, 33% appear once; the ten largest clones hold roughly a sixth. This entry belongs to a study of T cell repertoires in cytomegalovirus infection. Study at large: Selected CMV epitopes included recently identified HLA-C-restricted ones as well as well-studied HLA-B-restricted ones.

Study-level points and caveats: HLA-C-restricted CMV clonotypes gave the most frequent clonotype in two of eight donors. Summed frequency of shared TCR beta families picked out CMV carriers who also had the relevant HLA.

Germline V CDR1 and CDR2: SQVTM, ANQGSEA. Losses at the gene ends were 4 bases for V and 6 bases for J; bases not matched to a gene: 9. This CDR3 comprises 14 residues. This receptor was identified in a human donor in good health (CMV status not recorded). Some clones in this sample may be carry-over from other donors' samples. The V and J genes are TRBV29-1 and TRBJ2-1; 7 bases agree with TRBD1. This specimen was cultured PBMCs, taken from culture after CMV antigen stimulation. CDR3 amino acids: CSVAGRGSINEQFF. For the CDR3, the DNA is TGCAGCGTTGCGGGCAGGGGGTCAATCAATGAGCAGTTCTTC.